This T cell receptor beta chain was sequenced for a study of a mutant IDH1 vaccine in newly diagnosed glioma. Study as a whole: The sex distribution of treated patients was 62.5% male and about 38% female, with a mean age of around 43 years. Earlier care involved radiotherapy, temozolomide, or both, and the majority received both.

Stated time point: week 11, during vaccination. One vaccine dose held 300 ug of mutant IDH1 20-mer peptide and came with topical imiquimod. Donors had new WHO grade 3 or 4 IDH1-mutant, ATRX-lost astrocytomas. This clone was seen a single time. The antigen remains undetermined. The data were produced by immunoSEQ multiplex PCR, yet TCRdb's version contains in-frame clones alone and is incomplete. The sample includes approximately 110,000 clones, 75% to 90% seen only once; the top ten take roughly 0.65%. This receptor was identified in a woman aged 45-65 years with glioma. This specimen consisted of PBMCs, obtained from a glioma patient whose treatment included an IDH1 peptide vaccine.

CDR3 DNA: TGTGCCACAACTACAGGGGAGAAAGAGACCCAGTACTTC. This sequence encodes CATTTGEKETQYF. J is TRBJ2-5 and V is TRBV19; TRBD1 agrees at 7 bases. Per germline, CDR1 LNHDA and CDR2 SQIVND (reference sequence). V gave up 10 bases and J gave up 3 bases; unmatched junction bases: 8. The CDR3 has 13 residues.